Listed below are T cell receptor beta chains from one sample, sequenced in a study of cytomegalovirus exposure and HLA in healthy donors. The table came from immunoSEQ multiplex PCR; TCRdb's copy has only in-frame clones and leaves some out. The table has about 130,000 clones, 77% seen once. Sequencing was done on a sample of PBMCs. The receptors derive from a woman between 40 and 55 years old in good health and CMV-seropositive. The CDR3 runs from the conserved cysteine through the conserved F or W. The D gene is left open where the match is weak. Clone sizes are given selectively: once, few, many, or a class where the clone is expanded.

>TRBV5-1|TRBD1|NA|TRBJ2-7
TGCGCCAGCAGCTTGGCCGGGACAGGGATCTACGAGCAGTACTTC
CASSLAGTGIYEQYF
>TRBV5-1|TRBD2|NA|TRBJ2-7
TGCGCCAGCAGCCCTCTTGCGAGCGGGGGAACCTACGAGCAGTACTTC
CASSPLASGGTYEQYF
>TRBV7-3|NA|few|TRBJ2-2
TGTGCCAGCAGCACACCTTTCACCGGGGAGCTGTTTTTT
CASSTPFTGELFF
>TRBV28|NA|NA|TRBJ2-7
TGTGCCAGCAGTTTACGGTACTACGAGCAGTACTTC
CASSLRYYEQYF
>TRBV5-4|TRBD2|NA|TRBJ2-7
TGTGCCAGCAGCCACGTTAGCGGGAGGGCCGGCTCCGAGCAGTACTTC
CASSHVSGRAGSEQYF
>TRBV25-1|NA|NA|TRBJ2-2
TGTGCCAGCAGTGATCAGGGGTGGGAGAACACCGGGGAGCTGTTTTTT
CASSDQGWENTGELFF
>TRBV6-6|NA|NA|TRBJ1-2
TGTGCCAGCAGTTACGTGCAGGGGAAGTATGGCTACACCTTC
CASSYVQGKYGYTF
>TRBV7-5|NA|NA|TRBJ2-7
TGTGTCAGAAGCACGCGGACTAGCGGGCCTAGAGCCTACGAGCAGTACTTC
CVRSTRTSGPRAYEQYF
>TRBV5-4|NA|few|TRBJ2-5
TGTGCCAGCAGCGTCCGGGGGACGCTCCAAGAGACCCAGTACTTC
CASSVRGTLQETQYF
>TRBV30|NA|NA|TRBJ1-4
TGTGCCTGTAGCGTTGCAACTAATGAAAAACTGTTTTTT
CACSVATNEKLFF
>TRBV7-9|TRBD1|NA|TRBJ2-7
TGTTCCAGCAGCTCGGTCTTCAGGGGGCAAGACTACGAGCAGTACTTC
CSSSSVFRGQDYEQYF
>TRBV9|TRBD2|NA|TRBJ2-7
TGTGCCAGCAGTGTGACTAGCGGGAGTCTGTACTTC
CASSVTSGSLYF
>TRBV5-5|NA|once|TRBJ1-2
TGTGCCAGCAGCTTGGGGGCTTACGGTAACTATGGCTACACCTTC
CASSLGAYGNYGYTF
>TRBV2|TRBD2|NA|TRBJ2-5
TGTGCCAGCAGTGAGGGTAGCGGGAGGCTTCAAGAGACCCAGTACTTC
CASSEGSGRLQETQYF
>TRBV10-2|NA|NA|TRBJ1-5
TGCGCCAGCAGACTACGCGGGGAAAATCAGCCCCAGCATTTT
CASRLRGENQPQHF
>TRBV18|NA|NA|TRBJ1-1
TGTGCCAGCTCACGACAGATGAACACTGAAGCTTTCTTT
CASSRQMNTEAFF
>TRBV7-3|NA|NA|TRBJ2-3
TGTGCCAGCAGCAACACCGGAGGGCCGACAGATACGCAGTATTTT
CASSNTGGPTDTQYF
>TRBV4-2|TRBD2|NA|TRBJ2-5
TGTGCCAGCAGCCTGTCTAGCGGGAGGGCCGGGGAGACCCAGTACTTC
CASSLSSGRAGETQYF
>TRBV6-1|TRBD2|NA|TRBJ2-1
TGTGCCAGCACAGCGGGAGGAATTAAGAGGGCTGAGCAGTTCTTC
CASTAGGIKRAEQFF
>TRBV14|TRBD1|NA|TRBJ2-7
TGTGCCAGCAGCCAAGAAGGGACAGGGAAAGTCTACGAGCAGTACTTC
CASSQEGTGKVYEQYF
>TRBV7-3|NA|few|TRBJ2-5
TGTGCCAGCAGCCCAACCAGTCAAGAGACCCAGTACTTC
CASSPTSQETQYF
>TRBV7-9|NA|NA|TRBJ1-1
TGTGCCAGCAGCTTAACCGGGAGCGAGGTTTGGGGCACTGAAGCTTTCTTT
CASSLTGSEVWGTEAFF
>TRBV6-5|NA|NA|TRBJ1-5
TGTGCCAGCAGTCCCGACAGGAATCAGCCCCAGCATTTT
CASSPDRNQPQHF
>TRBV27|TRBD1|NA|TRBJ1-2
TGTGCCACCTCCAGGGGGGACACTAACTATGGCTACACCTTC
CATSRGDTNYGYTF
>TRBV29-1|NA|NA|TRBJ1-5
TGCAGCGTCGCAACAGGGTCTACGCGGCCCCAGCATTTT
CSVATGSTRPQHF
>TRBV19|NA|NA|TRBJ1-1
TGTGCCAGTAGTACCGGGGGGCGCGTGAACACTGAAGCTTTCTTT
CASSTGGRVNTEAFF
>TRBV5-1|TRBD2|NA|TRBJ2-2
TGCGCCAGCAGCTTACTAGCGGGAGATACCGGGGAGCTGTTTTTT
CASSLLAGDTGELFF
>TRBV30|NA|NA|TRBJ1-2
TGTGCCTGGAGTGCCCCTAGAGGCTATGGCTACACCTTC
CAWSAPRGYGYTF
>TRBV14|TRBD2|NA|TRBJ2-7
TGTGCCAGCAGCCCGATCGGCCTAGCGGGCTCCTACGAGCAGTACTTC
CASSPIGLAGSYEQYF
>TRBV30|NA|NA|TRBJ2-2
TGTGCCTGGAGGCGGCCAGGGGTAACAGACACCGGGGAGCTGTTTTTT
CAWRRPGVTDTGELFF
>TRBV11-2|TRBD2|NA|TRBJ2-1
TGTGCCAGCAGCGGGGGGCTAGCGGGAGGGCAGAATGAGCAGTTCTTC
CASSGGLAGGQNEQFF
>TRBV5-6|NA|NA|TRBJ1-5
TGTGCCAGCAGCTTGGGACGGGGGAATAGCAATCAGCCCCAGCATTTT
CASSLGRGNSNQPQHF
>TRBV5-1|NA|NA|TRBJ2-3
TGCGCCAGCAGCCCAGGTTCCGGGGAAGGCCGCACAGATACGCAGTATTTT
CASSPGSGEGRTDTQYF
>TRBV28|TRBD2|NA|TRBJ2-3
TGTGCCAGCAGCACCTTAGCGGGAGGGGCAGATACGCAGTATTTT
CASSTLAGGADTQYF
>TRBV7-3|NA|once|TRBJ2-3
TGTGCCAGCAGCTTGGGCGGGCCCTGGGATACGCAGTATTTT
CASSLGGPWDTQYF
>TRBV7-3|TRBD2|NA|TRBJ2-1
TGTGCCAGCAGCATACGGACTAGCGGGAGTTCTAGCAATGAGCAGTTCTTC
CASSIRTSGSSSNEQFF
>TRBV19|TRBD2|NA|TRBJ2-3
TGTGCCAGTAGTATAGGAGGTAGCGGGAGTGCAGATACGCAGTATTTT
CASSIGGSGSADTQYF
>TRBV5-6|NA|NA|TRBJ1-4
TGTGCCAGCAGCTGGGGTGCGCAGGGTGGAGAAAAACTGTTTTTT
CASSWGAQGGEKLFF
>TRBV28|NA|NA|TRBJ1-5
TGTGCCAGCAGTTCTCCCTGGGGGGGGCGAAGGGATCAGCCCCAGCATTTT
CASSSPWGGRRDQPQHF
>TRBV5-1|NA|NA|TRBJ2-5
TGCGCCAGCAGCTTGGGAGTAGGCAGGGTAAACCGGGAGACCCAGTACTTC
CASSLGVGRVNRETQYF
>TRBV6-5|TRBD1|once|TRBJ1-5
TGTGCCAGCAGCCAACAGGGGGCGCATCAGCCCCAGCATTTT
CASSQQGAHQPQHF
>TRBV28|TRBD1|NA|TRBJ2-6
TGTGCCAGCAGCTCCCACAGGGGGGTTCCTGGGGCCAACGTCCTGACTTTC
CASSSHRGVPGANVLTF
>TRBV7-6|TRBD2|NA|TRBJ2-2
TGTGCCAGCAGCTGGGGCGGGAGGAACGGGGAGCTGTTTTTT
CASSWGGRNGELFF
>TRBV4-1|TRBD1|NA|TRBJ2-3
TGCGCCAGCAGCCAACAGGGGGCGCGAACAGATACGCAGTATTTT
CASSQQGARTDTQYF
>TRBV7-9|TRBD2|NA|TRBJ2-1
TGTGCCAGCAGCGAACTAGCGGTCTCCGACAATGAGCAGTTCTTC
CASSELAVSDNEQFF
>TRBV5-1|TRBD1|NA|TRBJ1-3
TGCGCCAGCAGCTTGGGGACAGGTCCCTCTGGAAACACCATATATTTT
CASSLGTGPSGNTIYF
>TRBV5-6|TRBD1|NA|TRBJ1-5
TGTGCCAGCAGCTCCATGGACAGGGACAATCAGCCCCAGCATTTT
CASSSMDRDNQPQHF
>TRBV6-1|TRBD2|NA|TRBJ2-1
TGTGCCAGCAGTGTTATAGCGGGGTTCTACAATGAGCAGTTCTTC
CASSVIAGFYNEQFF
>TRBV9|TRBD2|NA|TRBJ2-1
TGTGCCAGCAGCGTAGCGGGGGGTGGAGAGCAGTTCTTC
CASSVAGGGEQFF
>TRBV4-2|TRBD2|NA|TRBJ2-1
TGTGCCAGCAGTCCATTAGCGGGAACTGAGCAGTTCTTC
CASSPLAGTEQFF
>TRBV6-1|NA|NA|TRBJ1-2
TGTGCCAGCAGGTCGTCGAGACAGGACTATGGCTACACCTTC
CASRSSRQDYGYTF
>TRBV5-4|NA|NA|TRBJ2-3
TGTGCCAGCAGCTTGGACAGGGGCACAGATACGCAGTATTTT
CASSLDRGTDTQYF
>TRBV5-4|NA|NA|TRBJ2-7
TGTGCCAGCAGCTTGGCGGGGACCTACGAGCAGTACTTC
CASSLAGTYEQYF